This passage covers 8 T cell receptor beta chains from one sample sequenced in a study of blood T cell repertoires in COVID-19. The assay was immunoSEQ multiplex PCR, and TCRdb's table has in-frame clones only and misses some. The profile shows about 36,000 clones, over 75% of them singletons. The material sequenced was peripheral blood. These receptors came from a man between 60 and 75 years old with acute or convalescent COVID-19.

V usage is TRBV2 and J usage is TRBJ2-7, with a weak D call TRBD1 (6 bases). This CDR3 region has 15 residues. Germline V lookup: CDR1 SNHLY, CDR2 FYNNEI. Deletions cut 1 base from V and 3 bases from J, with 13 bases between. The CDR3 bases are TGTGCCAGCAGTGAAGGAGGGACAACCCTCTACGAGCAGTACTTC. This codes for CASSEGGTTLYEQYF.

This clone was observed once. CDR3 nucleotides: TGTGCCAGCAGCCAAAGGGGACTCAGCTCCTACAATGAGCAGTTCTTC. It is translated as CASSQRGLSSYNEQFF. The chain joins TRBV14 to TRBJ2-1, with D possibly TRBD2 on 6 matching bases. Germline values: CDR1 SGHDN, CDR2 FVKESK. The CDR3 consists of 16 residues. The V and J ends lost 2 bases and 0 bases respectively, with 11 bases between them.

V usage is TRBV7-2 and J usage is TRBJ2-1; 10 nucleotides line up with TRBD2. Trimming at V came to 0 bases and at J to 4 bases, leaving 3 bases not matched to a gene. The germline CDR1 and CDR2 sequences are SGHTA and FQGNSA. The CDR3 length is 16 residues. CDR3 sequence: CASSLAASGSYNEQFF. DNA of the CDR3: TGTGCCAGCAGCTTAGCGGCTAGCGGGAGTTACAATGAGCAGTTCTTC. Full variable domain (missing parts from reference TRBV7-2 and TRBJ2-1): GAGVSQSPSNKVTEKGKDVELRCDPISGHTALYWYRQSLGQGLEFLIYFQGNSAPDKSGLPSDRFSAERTGGSVSTLTIQRTQQEDSAVYLCASSLAASGSYNEQFFGPGTRLTVL.

The chain combines TRBV28 with TRBJ2-5; 9 bases line up with TRBD1. The ends lost 5 bases at V and 5 bases at J; junction bases unmatched: 12. Germline V gene lookup returns CDR1 MDHEN and CDR2 SYDVKM. The CDR3 covers 16 residues. The CDR3 region has the DNA TGTGCCAGCAGTACCTCTTACAGGGGGCGCCGGGAGACCCAGTACTTC. Protein sequence: CASSTSYRGRRETQYF. The full variable domain, rest sourced from reference TRBV28 and TRBJ2-5, is DVKVTQSSRYLVKRTGEKVFLECVQDMDHENMFWYRQDPGLGLRLIYFSYDVKMKEKGDIPEGYSVSREKKERFSLILESASTNQTSMYLCASSTSYRGRRETQYFGPGTRLLVL.

This chain links TRBV28 with TRBJ1-2; unclear D gene. Deletions cut 5 bases from V and 2 bases from J, with 9 bases between. Germline lookup yields CDR1 MDHEN and CDR2 SYDVKM. The CDR3 runs to 13 residues. CDR3 sequence reads: CASSQEVNYGYTF. Here the CDR3 DNA reads TGTGCCAGCAGTCAAGAGGTGAACTATGGCTACACCTTC.

Concerning this clone itself: The identical CDR3 is also encoded by other nucleotide sequences in the sample. The gene calls are TRBV11-3 and TRBJ2-7; 9 bases map to TRBD1. Germline V CDR1 and CDR2: SGHNT, YENEEA. This CDR3 has 14 residues. With 1 base clipped from V and 4 bases from J, the junction kept 2 bases outside the gene matches. The CDR3 coding sequence is TGTGCCAGCAGCTTAGGACAGGGGGGGTACGAGCAGTACTTC. Translated: CASSLGQGGYEQYF.

This clone occurred once. The genes are TRBV11-3 and TRBJ2-1, with 9 bases aligning to TRBD2. V shed 4 bases and J 1 base; nucleotides not matched to a gene: 5. The CDR3 has 16 amino acids. The germline gives CDR1 SGHNT, CDR2 YENEEA. In nucleotides, the CDR3 is TGTGCCAGCAGCTCCGTAGCGGGAGAGTCCTACAATGAGCAGTTCTTC. Its translation is CASSSVAGESYNEQFF.

The V gene is TRBV6-5, the J gene TRBJ2-2; 8 positions match TRBD1. The length of the CDR3 is 15 residues. Trimming removed 6 bases from V and 5 bases from J; junction bases left unmatched: 8. Germline loops: CDR1 MNHEY, CDR2 SVGAGI. The CDR3 loop reads CASRSGGSGTGELFF. In nucleotides, the CDR3 is TGTGCCAGCAGATCAGGGGGCTCGGGGACCGGGGAGCTGTTTTTT.